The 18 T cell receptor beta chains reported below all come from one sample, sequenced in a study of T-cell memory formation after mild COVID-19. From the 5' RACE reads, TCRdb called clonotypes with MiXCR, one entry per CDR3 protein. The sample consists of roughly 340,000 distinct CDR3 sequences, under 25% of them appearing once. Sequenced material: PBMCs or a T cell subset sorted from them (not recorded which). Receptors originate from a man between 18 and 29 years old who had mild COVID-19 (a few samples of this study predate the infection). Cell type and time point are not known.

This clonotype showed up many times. The CDR3 coding sequence is TGTGCCGCCAGCGCACAGGGGGGGACCACAGATACGCAGTATTTT. Amino acids: CAASAQGGTTDTQYF. The chain employs TRBV10-3 and TRBJ2-3; possible D gene TRBD1, 8 bases. V shed 11 bases and J shed 2 bases, with 20 bases lying between them. The CDR3 loop spans 15 amino acids. Germline-derived CDR1 and CDR2 are ENHRY and SYGVKD.

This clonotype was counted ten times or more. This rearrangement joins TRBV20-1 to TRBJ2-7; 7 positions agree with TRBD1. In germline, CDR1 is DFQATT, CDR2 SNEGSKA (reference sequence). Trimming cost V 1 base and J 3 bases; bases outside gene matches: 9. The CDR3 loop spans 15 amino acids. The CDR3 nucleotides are TGCAGTGCTAGAGGCCCTGGGGACAGCCACTACGAGCAGTACTTC. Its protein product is CSARGPGDSHYEQYF.

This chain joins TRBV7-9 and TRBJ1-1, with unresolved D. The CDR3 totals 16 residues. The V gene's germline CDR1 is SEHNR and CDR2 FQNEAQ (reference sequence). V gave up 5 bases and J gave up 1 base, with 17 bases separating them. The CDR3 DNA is TGTGCCAGCAGCCCCCGACACCCCGGTGGGAACACTGAAGCTTTCTTT. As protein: CASSPRHPGGNTEAFF. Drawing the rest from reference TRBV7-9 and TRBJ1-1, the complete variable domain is DTGVSQNPRHKITKRGQNVTFRCDPISEHNRLYWYRQTLGQGPEFLTYFQNEAQLEKSRLLSDRFSAERPKGSFSTLEIQRTEQGDSAMYLCASSPRHPGGNTEAFFGQGTRLTVV.

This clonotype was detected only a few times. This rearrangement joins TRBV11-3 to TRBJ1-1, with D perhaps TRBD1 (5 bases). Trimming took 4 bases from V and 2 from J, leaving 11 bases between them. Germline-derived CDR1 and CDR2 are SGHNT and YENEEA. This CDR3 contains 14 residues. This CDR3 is CASSSGRGNTEAFF. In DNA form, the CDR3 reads TGTGCCAGCAGCTCGGGTCGGGGCAACACTGAAGCTTTCTTT.

The CDR3 spells CASSPGQGSTGELFF. The CDR3 bases are TGTGCCAGCAGCCCAGGTCAGGGTAGCACCGGGGAGCTGTTTTTT. V usage is TRBV4-2 and J usage is TRBJ2-2; a weak D match, TRBD1 (5 bases). The CDR3 length is 15 residues. Germline V lookup: CDR1 LGHNA, CDR2 YNFKEQ. V lost 4 bases to trimming and J lost 4 bases, with 13 bases between them.

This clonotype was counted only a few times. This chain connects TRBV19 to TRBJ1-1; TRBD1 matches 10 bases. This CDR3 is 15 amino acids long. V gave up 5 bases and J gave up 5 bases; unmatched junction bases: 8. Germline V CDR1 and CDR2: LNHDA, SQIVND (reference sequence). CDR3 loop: CASSGRDRGRTEAFF. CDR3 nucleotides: TGTGCCAGTAGTGGCCGGGACAGGGGCCGGACTGAAGCTTTCTTT.

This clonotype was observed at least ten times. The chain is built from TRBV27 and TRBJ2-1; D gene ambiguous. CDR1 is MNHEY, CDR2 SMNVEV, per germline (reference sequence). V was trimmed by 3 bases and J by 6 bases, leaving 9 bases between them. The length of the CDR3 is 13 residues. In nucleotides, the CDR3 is TGTGCCAGCAGTTTGGCATGGTCCAATGAGCAGTTCTTC. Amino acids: CASSLAWSNEQFF.

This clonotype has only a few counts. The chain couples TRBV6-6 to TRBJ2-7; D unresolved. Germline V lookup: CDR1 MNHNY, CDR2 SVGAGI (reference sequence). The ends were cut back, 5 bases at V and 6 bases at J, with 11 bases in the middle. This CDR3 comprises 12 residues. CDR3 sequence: CASSGQGREQYV. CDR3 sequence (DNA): TGTGCCAGCAGTGGCCAAGGGCGCGAGCAGTACGTC.

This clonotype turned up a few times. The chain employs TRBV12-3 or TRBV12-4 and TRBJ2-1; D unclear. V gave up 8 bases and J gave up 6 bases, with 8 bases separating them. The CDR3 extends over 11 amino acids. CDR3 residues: CASGDGNEQFF. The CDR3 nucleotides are TGTGCCAGCGGGGATGGCAATGAGCAGTTCTTC.

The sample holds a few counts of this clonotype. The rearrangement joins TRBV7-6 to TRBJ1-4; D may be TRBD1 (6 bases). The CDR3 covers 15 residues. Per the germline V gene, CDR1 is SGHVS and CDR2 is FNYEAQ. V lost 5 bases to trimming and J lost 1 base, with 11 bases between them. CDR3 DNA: TGTGCCAGCAGCATATCGACAGGAACTAATGAAAAACTGTTTTTT. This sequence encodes CASSISTGTNEKLFF.

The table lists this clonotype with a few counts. CDR3 nucleotides: TGTGCCAGCAGTTTAGCGAGTGGGAGTTACGAGCAGTACGTC. Amino acids: CASSLASGSYEQYV. This chain uses TRBV12-3 or TRBV12-4 with TRBJ2-7, with D possibly matching TRBD2 (5 bases). The CDR3 has 14 residues. V was trimmed by 0 bases and J by 4 bases, leaving 10 bases between them.

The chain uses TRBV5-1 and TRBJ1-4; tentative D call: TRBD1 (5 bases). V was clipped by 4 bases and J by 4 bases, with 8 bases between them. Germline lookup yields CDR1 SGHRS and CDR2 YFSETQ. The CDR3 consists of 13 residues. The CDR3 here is CASSRDVNEKLFF. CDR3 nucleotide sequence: TGCGCCAGCAGCCGGGACGTTAATGAAAAACTGTTTTTT.

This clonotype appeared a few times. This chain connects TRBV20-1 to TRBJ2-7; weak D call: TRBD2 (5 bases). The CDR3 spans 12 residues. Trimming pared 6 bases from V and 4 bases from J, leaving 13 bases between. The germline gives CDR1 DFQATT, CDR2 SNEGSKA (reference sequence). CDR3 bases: TGCAGTGCCTCCGGGGAAAGTTACGAGCAGTACGTC. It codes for CSASGESYEQYV.

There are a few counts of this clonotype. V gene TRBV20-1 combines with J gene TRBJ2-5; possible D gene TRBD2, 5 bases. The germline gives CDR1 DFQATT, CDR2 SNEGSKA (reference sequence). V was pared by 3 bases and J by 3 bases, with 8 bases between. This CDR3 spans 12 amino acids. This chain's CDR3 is CSARTTEETQYF. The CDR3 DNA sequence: TGCAGTGCTAGGACTACCGAAGAGACCCAGTACTTC.

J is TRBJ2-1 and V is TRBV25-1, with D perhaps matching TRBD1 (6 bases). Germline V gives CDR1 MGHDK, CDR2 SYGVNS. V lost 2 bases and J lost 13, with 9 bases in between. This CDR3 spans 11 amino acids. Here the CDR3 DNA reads TGTGCCAGCAGTGAACGGACAGTTCAGTTCTTC. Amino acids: CASSERTVQFF.

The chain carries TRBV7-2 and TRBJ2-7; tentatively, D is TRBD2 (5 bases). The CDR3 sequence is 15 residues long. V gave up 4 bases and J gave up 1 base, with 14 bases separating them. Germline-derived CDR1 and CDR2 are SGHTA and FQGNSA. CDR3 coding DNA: TGTGCCAGCAGCTCGAGTCTGGCGGGTTCCTACGAGCAGTACTTC. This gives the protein CASSSSLAGSYEQYF.

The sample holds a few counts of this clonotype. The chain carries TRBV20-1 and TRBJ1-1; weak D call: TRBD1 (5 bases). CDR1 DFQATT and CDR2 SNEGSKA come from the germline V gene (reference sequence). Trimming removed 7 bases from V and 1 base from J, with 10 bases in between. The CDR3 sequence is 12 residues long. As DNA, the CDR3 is TGCAGTGGAGGGGCGACGAACACTGAAGCTTTCTTT. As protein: CSGGATNTEAFF.

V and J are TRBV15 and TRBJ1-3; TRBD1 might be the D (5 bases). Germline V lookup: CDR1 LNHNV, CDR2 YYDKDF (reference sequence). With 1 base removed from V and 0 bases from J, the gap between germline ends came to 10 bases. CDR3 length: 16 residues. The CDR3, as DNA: TGTGCCACCAGCAGAGGGGGCCAGAGCTCTGGAAACACCATATATTTT. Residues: CATSRGGQSSGNTIYF.